These T cell receptor beta chains were read from a single sample in a study of blood T cell repertoires in COVID-19. Measured with immunoSEQ multiplex PCR; TCRdb has only the in-frame clones, and not every one. The top ten hold 5.1% of the sample, which has hundreds of thousands of clones, 65% to 90% seen once. Sequencing used peripheral blood. The receptors originated from a man aged 50-60 years with active or convalescent COVID-19. CDR3s include the opening cysteine and the closing phenylalanine or tryptophan. The D gene is left open where the match is weak. Clone sizes are given selectively: once, few, many, or a class where the clone is expanded.

J gene: TRBJ1-1; D gene: -; clone size: once; V gene: TRBV12-3/TRBV12-4; CDR3 DNA: TGTGCCAGCAGTTTCATAAGGGGAACTGAAGCTTTCTTT; CDR3 protein: CASSFIRGTEAFF
J gene: TRBJ1-2; D gene: -; clone size: -; V gene: TRBV6-2/TRBV6-3; CDR3 DNA: TGTGCCAGCAGTTACAGGAGAACTAACTATGGCTACACCTTC; CDR3 protein: CASSYRRTNYGYTF
J gene: TRBJ2-7; D gene: TRBD2; clone size: -; V gene: TRBV19; CDR3 DNA: TGTGCCAGTAGTATTCGTATGGCTAGCGGGAGGGCGACATACGAGCAGTACTTC; CDR3 protein: CASSIRMASGRATYEQYF
J gene: TRBJ1-2; D gene: TRBD1; clone size: -; V gene: TRBV5-4; CDR3 DNA: TGTGCCAGCAGAGACAGGGGATTAGCTAACTATGGCTACACCTTC; CDR3 protein: CASRDRGLANYGYTF
J gene: TRBJ2-2; D gene: -; clone size: -; V gene: TRBV7-9; CDR3 DNA: TGTGCCAGCAGCTCACAAAAACAGGGAACCGGGGAGCTGTTTTTT; CDR3 protein: CASSSQKQGTGELFF
J gene: TRBJ1-2; D gene: -; clone size: -; V gene: TRBV6-2/TRBV6-3; CDR3 DNA: TGTGCCAGCAGTACAGGGATCAGGGACTATGGCTACACCTTC; CDR3 protein: CASSTGIRDYGYTF
J gene: TRBJ1-1; D gene: -; clone size: -; V gene: TRBV3-1/TRBV3-2; CDR3 DNA: TGTGCCAGCAGCCCCCGGGGGGTGAACACTGAAGCTTTCTTT; CDR3 protein: CASSPRGVNTEAFF
J gene: TRBJ1-1; D gene: -; clone size: -; V gene: TRBV11-2; CDR3 DNA: TGTGCCAGCAGCTTAGAAGAGGTGATGAACACTGAAGCTTTCTTT; CDR3 protein: CASSLEEVMNTEAFF
J gene: TRBJ1-1; D gene: -; clone size: -; V gene: TRBV28; CDR3 DNA: TGTGCCAGCAGTCCCCCCGGGGGGCGAAACACTGAAGCTTTCTTT; CDR3 protein: CASSPPGGRNTEAFF
J gene: TRBJ1-2; D gene: -; clone size: -; V gene: TRBV5-6; CDR3 DNA: TGTGCCAGCACCCAGGGTGTAAACTATGGCTACACCTTC; CDR3 protein: CASTQGVNYGYTF
J gene: TRBJ2-7; D gene: -; clone size: -; V gene: TRBV7-9; CDR3 DNA: TGTGCCAGCAGCTTACAAGAGTGGCAGGTTGGAAGCCCTCTCTACGAGCAGTACTTC; CDR3 protein: CASSLQEWQVGSPLYEQYF
J gene: TRBJ2-1; D gene: TRBD2; clone size: -; V gene: TRBV7-3; CDR3 DNA: TGTGCCAGCAGCCTGGGACTAGCGGGAGAAGAGCAGTTCTTC; CDR3 protein: CASSLGLAGEEQFF
J gene: TRBJ1-1; D gene: -; clone size: few; V gene: TRBV7-9; CDR3 DNA: TGTGCCAGCAGCTTCGCGGCAGGCGGGGACACTGAAGCTTTCTTT; CDR3 protein: CASSFAAGGDTEAFF
J gene: TRBJ2-1; D gene: TRBD2; clone size: -; V gene: TRBV6-5; CDR3 DNA: TGTGCCAGCAGTAGGACTAGCTCTTTCAACAATGAGCAGTTCTTC; CDR3 protein: CASSRTSSFNNEQFF
J gene: TRBJ2-4; D gene: TRBD1; clone size: once; V gene: TRBV28; CDR3 DNA: TGTGCCAGCAGTCTCATTGGGACAGGGGAAAACATTCAGTACTTC; CDR3 protein: CASSLIGTGENIQYF
J gene: TRBJ2-1; D gene: -; clone size: -; V gene: TRBV14; CDR3 DNA: TGTGCCAGCAGCCGCTTTGGTCAGGGAACGCAGTTCTTC; CDR3 protein: CASSRFGQGTQFF
J gene: TRBJ1-4; D gene: -; clone size: -; V gene: TRBV9; CDR3 DNA: TGTGCCAGCAGCGTAGTTCCCCCAGGGGTAGGATTCCATTGGGAAAAACTGTTTTTT; CDR3 protein: CASSVVPPGVGFHWEKLFF
J gene: TRBJ2-7; D gene: TRBD2; clone size: -; V gene: TRBV20-1; CDR3 DNA: TGCAGTGCTATCGGGGGGTACGAGCAGTACTTC; CDR3 protein: CSAIGGYEQYF
J gene: TRBJ2-5; D gene: TRBD2; clone size: -; V gene: TRBV28; CDR3 DNA: TGTGCCAGCAGTTCCCAACTAGCGGGGTATTCTCCCCAGTACTTC; CDR3 protein: CASSSQLAGYSPQYF
J gene: TRBJ2-7; D gene: -; clone size: once; V gene: TRBV6-6; CDR3 DNA: TGTGCCAGCAGACTCGAGGCGGAAGAATACGAGCAGTACTTC; CDR3 protein: CASRLEAEEYEQYF
J gene: TRBJ1-2; D gene: -; clone size: -; V gene: TRBV29-1; CDR3 DNA: TGCAGCGTTGCGACAGCTAATGGCTACACCTTC; CDR3 protein: CSVATANGYTF
J gene: TRBJ1-6; D gene: -; clone size: -; V gene: TRBV28; CDR3 DNA: TGTGCCAGCAGTAGGGGGGGTAATTCACCCCTCCACTTT; CDR3 protein: CASSRGGNSPLHF
J gene: TRBJ2-3; D gene: -; clone size: -; V gene: TRBV5-1; CDR3 DNA: TGCGCCAGCAGCCTAGCAGATACGCAGTATTTT; CDR3 protein: CASSLADTQYF
J gene: TRBJ1-6; D gene: -; clone size: -; V gene: TRBV4-1; CDR3 DNA: TGCGCCAGCAGCCAAGAAGGCAGGTTTTCACCCCTCCACTTT; CDR3 protein: CASSQEGRFSPLHF
J gene: TRBJ1-3; D gene: -; clone size: -; V gene: TRBV5-5; CDR3 DNA: TGTGCCAGCAGCTTCCGGACAGACTCTGGAAACACCATATATTTT; CDR3 protein: CASSFRTDSGNTIYF
J gene: TRBJ1-2; D gene: -; clone size: -; V gene: TRBV18; CDR3 DNA: TGTGCCAGCTCACCTGGCCGGGGCTATGGCTACACCTTC; CDR3 protein: CASSPGRGYGYTF
J gene: TRBJ1-2; D gene: -; clone size: -; V gene: TRBV12-3/TRBV12-4; CDR3 DNA: TGTGCCAGCAGTTTGAGACAAGATTATGGCTACACCTTC; CDR3 protein: CASSLRQDYGYTF
J gene: TRBJ1-6; D gene: -; clone size: -; V gene: TRBV6-6; CDR3 DNA: TGTGCCACCGCCCCATCCGGACAGTCTGTCTCACCCCTCCACTTT; CDR3 protein: CATAPSGQSVSPLHF
J gene: TRBJ2-3; D gene: -; clone size: -; V gene: TRBV1; CDR3 DNA: TGCACCAGCAGCCAAGAGTCTAGCGGGAGGAGTACAGATACGCAGTATTTT; CDR3 protein: CTSSQESSGRSTDTQYF
J gene: TRBJ1-1; D gene: TRBD1; clone size: -; V gene: TRBV18; CDR3 DNA: TGTGCCAGCTCACCGACAGGGAGGTGGAACACTGAAGCTTTCTTT; CDR3 protein: CASSPTGRWNTEAFF
J gene: TRBJ2-1; D gene: -; clone size: -; V gene: TRBV6-2/TRBV6-3; CDR3 DNA: TGTGCCAGCAGTACCCGGGGACTCATCTCCTACAATGAGCAGTTCTTC; CDR3 protein: CASSTRGLISYNEQFF
J gene: TRBJ2-7; D gene: TRBD2; clone size: -; V gene: TRBV14; CDR3 DNA: TGTGCCAGCAGTCAGGATCGTAGCGGGACCTCCTACGAGCAGTACTTC; CDR3 protein: CASSQDRSGTSYEQYF
J gene: TRBJ2-7; D gene: TRBD2; clone size: -; V gene: TRBV6-5; CDR3 DNA: TGTGCCAGCAGGGGAGGGCTATTAGGGGACTACGAGCAGTACTTC; CDR3 protein: CASRGGLLGDYEQYF
J gene: TRBJ1-1; D gene: -; clone size: -; V gene: TRBV19; CDR3 DNA: TGTGCCAGTAGTATCCCCAGAAGTTACACTGAAGCTTTCTTT; CDR3 protein: CASSIPRSYTEAFF
J gene: TRBJ1-5; D gene: TRBD1; clone size: -; V gene: TRBV25-1; CDR3 DNA: TGTGCCAGCAGTGAATGGGACAGGGGGTACAATCAGCCCCAGCATTTT; CDR3 protein: CASSEWDRGYNQPQHF
J gene: TRBJ2-7; D gene: TRBD1; clone size: -; V gene: TRBV6-1; CDR3 DNA: TGTGCCAGCAGTGACACCGGGACAGGGGCCTACGAGCAGTACTTC; CDR3 protein: CASSDTGTGAYEQYF
J gene: TRBJ1-1; D gene: TRBD1; clone size: -; V gene: TRBV28; CDR3 DNA: TGTGCCAGCAGTGGGAACAGGGGGTTGGACACTGAAGCTTTCTTT; CDR3 protein: CASSGNRGLDTEAFF
J gene: TRBJ2-2; D gene: TRBD2; clone size: -; V gene: TRBV19; CDR3 DNA: TGTGCCAGTAATCTAGCGGGAGGCACCGGGGAGCTGTTTTTT; CDR3 protein: CASNLAGGTGELFF
J gene: TRBJ1-2; D gene: -; clone size: -; V gene: TRBV5-1; CDR3 DNA: TGCGCCAGCAGCTCCGGGGGGAGCGGTAACTATGGCTACACCTTC; CDR3 protein: CASSSGGSGNYGYTF